This TCR beta chain was obtained from a study of blood T cell repertoires in COVID-19. Background on the study: T cells, B-cell-depleted T cells, or PBMCs supplied cDNA or gDNA.

The V gene end was trimmed by 0 bases and the J gene end by 4 bases; junction bases not matched to a gene: 6. Germline values: CDR1 MNHEY, CDR2 SVGAGI. This CDR3 region has 16 residues. In the study's own analysis: The assay estimated nucleated cells by amplifying reference gene primers. Assay: immunoSEQ multiplex PCR; the TCRdb copy retains only in-frame clones and omits some. V and J calls and clone size come straight from that table; D and trimming were deduced from the DNA. The sample has approximately 70,000 clones, approximately 89% seen once. The chain joins TRBV6-5 to TRBJ1-3, with 7 bases that match TRBD1. The sequence was collected from a woman in her sixties or seventies with acute or convalescent COVID-19. The material sequenced was peripheral blood. The CDR3 loop reads CASSYSEGAKGNTIYF. For the CDR3, the DNA is TGTGCCAGCAGTTACTCAGAGGGGGCGAAAGGAAACACCATATATTTT.